Below, one T cell receptor (beta chain) is given with its context. Antigen: not known. This entry comes from a study of T cell repertoires in cytomegalovirus infection. Study-level results: Summed frequency of shared TCR beta families picked out CMV carriers who also had the relevant HLA.

In TCRdb, the reads were re-called with MiXCR into one record per CDR3 protein. The table shows 700,000 to 950,000 distinct CDR3 sequences, with around a third occurring only once. V was pared by 5 bases and J by 1 base, with 8 bases between. Germline CDR1 is MNHEY and CDR2 is SMNVEV (reference sequence). The CDR3 sequence is 14 residues long. The chain is built from TRBV27 and TRBJ2-2; D not resolved. This specimen consisted of cultured CD8+ T cells from PBMCs, obtained from culture after CMV antigen stimulation. The source of this sequence is a human donor in good health (CMV status not recorded). Some clones in this sample may be carry-over from other donors' samples. CDR3 nucleotide sequence: TGTGCCAGCAGTCCAAAGGAGAACACCGGGGAGCTGTTTTTT. Its protein product is CASSPKENTGELFF.